The clone carrying this TCR beta chain was found many times. The data originate from a study of T cells in Graves' hyperthyroidism and ophthalmopathy. From roughly 9.2 ml of fresh peripheral blood, PBMCs were isolated. The CDR3 has 14 amino acids. The V end was cut by 4 bases, the J end by 1 base, with 11 bases between. The germline CDR1 and CDR2 sequences are SGHRS and YFSETQ. Amplification of TCR beta CDR3 regions was performed using RNA transcripts as template. Using the HTBI primer set, a first-round RT-PCR was run on the TCR CDR3. TCRdb used MiXCR to reprocess the multiplex PCR reads, holding one entry per CDR3 protein. The sample shows some 560,000 distinct CDR3 sequences, 12% to 15% of them seen only once.

The chain combines TRBV5-1 with TRBJ1-1; D remains ambiguous. Sequencing was done on a sample of blood. This sequence originates from a middle-aged woman with Graves' hyperthyroidism. CDR3 DNA sequence: TGCGCCAGCAGCCGAGAAGCAGGGAACACTGAAGCTTTCTTT. As protein: CASSREAGNTEAFF.